The clone carrying this T cell receptor beta chain came up many times. The antigen remains undetermined. The sample originates from a study of beta chain features in type 1 diabetes. Study-level background: In age, gender and cell yields, patients were similar to healthy donors.

Sequenced material consisted of expressed TCRB transcripts (all of the isolated RNA was reverse transcribed). The assay was immunoSEQ multiplex PCR, and TCRdb's table has in-frame clones only and misses some. The table has under 200,000 clones, about 8.3% seen once; the top ten hold 0.45% to 0.55%. Once sorted, every population was more than 98% pure. Study-level points and caveats: Researchers reported that naive, central memory and Treg TCRB repertoires appeared more similar in patients than in healthy donors. TCRB CDR3s were moderately but significantly shorter in Type 1 diabetes patients in all four CD4+ subsets. Over-representation of high TCR-expressing cells was a possible consequence of cDNA sequencing.

This clonotype was sampled from a young woman with type 1 diabetes. Sequencing input: central memory CD4+ T cells from blood.

The CDR3 region is CAISESNAVETQYF. DNA for the CDR3: TGTGCCATCAGTGAGTCGAACGCGGTAGAGACCCAGTACTTC. The chain links TRBV10-3 to TRBJ2-5, with no clear D. Germline V gene data show CDR1 as ENHRY and CDR2 as SYGVKD. The V end lost 0 bases, the J end lost 4 bases, and 9 bases lay between the germline ends. The CDR3 length is 14 residues.